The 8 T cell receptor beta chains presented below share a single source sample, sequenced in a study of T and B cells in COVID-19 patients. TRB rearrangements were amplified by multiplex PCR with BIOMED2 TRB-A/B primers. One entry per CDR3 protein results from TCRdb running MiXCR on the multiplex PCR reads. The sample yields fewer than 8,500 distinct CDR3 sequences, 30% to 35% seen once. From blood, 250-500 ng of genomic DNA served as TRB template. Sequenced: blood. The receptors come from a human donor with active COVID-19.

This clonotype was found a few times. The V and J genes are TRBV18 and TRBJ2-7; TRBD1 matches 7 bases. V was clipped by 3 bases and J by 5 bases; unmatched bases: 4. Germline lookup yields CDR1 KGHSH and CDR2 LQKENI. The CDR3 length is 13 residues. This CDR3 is CASSPGQGDEQYV. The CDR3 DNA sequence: TGTGCCAGCTCACCTGGGCAGGGGGACGAGCAGTACGTC.

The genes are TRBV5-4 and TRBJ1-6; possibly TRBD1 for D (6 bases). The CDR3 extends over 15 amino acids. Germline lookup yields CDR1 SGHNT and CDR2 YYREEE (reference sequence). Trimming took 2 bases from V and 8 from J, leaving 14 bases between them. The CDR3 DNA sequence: TGTGCCAGCAGCTTAATGGGGGCGCGAGATTCACCCCTCCACTTT. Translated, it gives CASSLMGARDSPLHF. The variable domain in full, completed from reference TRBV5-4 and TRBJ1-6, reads ETGVTQSPTHLIKTRGQQVTLRCSSQSGHNTVSWYQQALGQGPQFIFQYYREEENGRGNFPPRFSGLQFPNYSSELNVNALELDDSALYLCASSLMGARDSPLHFGNGTRLTVT.

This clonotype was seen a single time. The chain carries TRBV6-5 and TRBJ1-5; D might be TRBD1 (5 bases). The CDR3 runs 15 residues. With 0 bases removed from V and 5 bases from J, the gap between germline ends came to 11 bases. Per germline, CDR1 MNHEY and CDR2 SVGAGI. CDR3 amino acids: CASSYSGDSYQPQHF. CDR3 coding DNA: TGTGCCAGCAGTTACTCCGGTGACAGTTATCAGCCCCAGCATTTT.

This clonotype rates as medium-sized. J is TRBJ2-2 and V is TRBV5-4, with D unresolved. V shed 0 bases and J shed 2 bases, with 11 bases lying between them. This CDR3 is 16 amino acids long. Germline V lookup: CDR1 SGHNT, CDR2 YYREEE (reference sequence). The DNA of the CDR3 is TGTGCCAGCAGCTTGGACTTCGGACCTAACACCGGGGAGCTGTTTTTT. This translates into CASSLDFGPNTGELFF.

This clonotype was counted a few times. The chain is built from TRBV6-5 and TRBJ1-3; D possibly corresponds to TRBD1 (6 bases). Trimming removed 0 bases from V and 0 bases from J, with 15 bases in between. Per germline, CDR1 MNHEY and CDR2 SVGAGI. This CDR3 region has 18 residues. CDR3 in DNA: TGTGCCAGCAGTTACTCGTATGGGGGGCACGGCTCTGGAAACACCATATATTTT. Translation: CASSYSYGGHGSGNTIYF.

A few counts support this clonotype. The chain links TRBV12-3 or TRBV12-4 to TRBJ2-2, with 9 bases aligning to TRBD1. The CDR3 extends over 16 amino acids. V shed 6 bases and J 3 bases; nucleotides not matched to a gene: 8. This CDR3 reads CASRATQGAHTGELFF. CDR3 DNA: TGTGCCAGCAGAGCGACACAGGGGGCGCACACCGGGGAGCTGTTTTTT.

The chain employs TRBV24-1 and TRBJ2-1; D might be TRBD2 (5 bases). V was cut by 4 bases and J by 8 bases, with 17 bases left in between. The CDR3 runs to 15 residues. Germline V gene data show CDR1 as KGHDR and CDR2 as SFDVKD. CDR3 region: CATSDPRLASHEQFF. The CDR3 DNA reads TGTGCCACCAGTGACCCAAGACTCGCTAGCCATGAGCAGTTCTTC.

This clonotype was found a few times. The chain's CDR3 is CASSQDCLAAVAYEQYV. In nucleotides, the CDR3 is TGCGCCAGCAGCCAAGATTGCTTGGCAGCCGTGGCCTACGAGCAGTACGTC. V gene TRBV4-1 combines with J gene TRBJ2-7; no clear D. The CDR3 is 17 amino acids. Germline loops: CDR1 MGHRA, CDR2 YSYEKL. The V gene lost 0 bases and the J gene lost 2 bases, with 17 bases spanning the gap.